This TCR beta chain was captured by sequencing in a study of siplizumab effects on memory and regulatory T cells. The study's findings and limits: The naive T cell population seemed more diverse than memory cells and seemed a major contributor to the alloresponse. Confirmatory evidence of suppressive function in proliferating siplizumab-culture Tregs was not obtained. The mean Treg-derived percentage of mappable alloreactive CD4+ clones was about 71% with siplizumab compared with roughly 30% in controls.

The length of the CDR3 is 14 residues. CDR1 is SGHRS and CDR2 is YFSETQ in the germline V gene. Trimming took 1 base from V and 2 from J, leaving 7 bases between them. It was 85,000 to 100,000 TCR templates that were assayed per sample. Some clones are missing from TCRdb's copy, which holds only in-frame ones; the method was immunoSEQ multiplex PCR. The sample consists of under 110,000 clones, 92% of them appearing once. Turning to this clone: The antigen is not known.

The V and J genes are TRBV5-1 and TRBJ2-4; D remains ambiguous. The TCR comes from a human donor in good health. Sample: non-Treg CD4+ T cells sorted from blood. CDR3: CASSLWGSKNIQYF. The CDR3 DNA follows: TGCGCCAGCAGCTTGTGGGGATCCAAAAACATTCAGTACTTC.